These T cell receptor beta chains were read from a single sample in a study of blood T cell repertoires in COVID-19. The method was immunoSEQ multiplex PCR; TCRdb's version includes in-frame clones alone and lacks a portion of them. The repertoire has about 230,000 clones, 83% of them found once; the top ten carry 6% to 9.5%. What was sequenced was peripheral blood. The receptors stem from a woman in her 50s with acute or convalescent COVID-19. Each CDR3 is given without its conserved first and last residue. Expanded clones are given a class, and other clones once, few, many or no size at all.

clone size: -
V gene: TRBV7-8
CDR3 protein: ASSLEGQGAEGNQPQH

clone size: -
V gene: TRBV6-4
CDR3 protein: ASSPWTGLYGYT

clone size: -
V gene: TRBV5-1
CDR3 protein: ASSLESRTGDGYT

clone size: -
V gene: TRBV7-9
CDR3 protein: ASSGQGRQGEQF

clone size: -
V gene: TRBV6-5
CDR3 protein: ASSLSHGPGEKLF

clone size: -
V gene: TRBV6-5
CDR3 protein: ASSMGQAWPRGYT

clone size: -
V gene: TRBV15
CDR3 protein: ATSSFSGGYEQY

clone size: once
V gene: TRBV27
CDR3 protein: ASSNGGYGYT

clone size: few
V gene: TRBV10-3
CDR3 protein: AISESVLRGSGNTIY

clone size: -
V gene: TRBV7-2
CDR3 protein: ASSYGGAAPPLH

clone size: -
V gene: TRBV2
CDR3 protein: ASRTGIETQY

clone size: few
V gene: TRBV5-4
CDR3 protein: ASRPREESYGYT

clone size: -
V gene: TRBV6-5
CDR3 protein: ASSYGRDTEAF

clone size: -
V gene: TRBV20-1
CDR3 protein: SAEAQETQY

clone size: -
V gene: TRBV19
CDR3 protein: ATQQGVGNQPQH

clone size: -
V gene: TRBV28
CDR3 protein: ASSFRAVSLTGYT

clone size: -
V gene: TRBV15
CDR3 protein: ATSRVGGPSYEQY

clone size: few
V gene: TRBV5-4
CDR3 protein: ASSAPSHFEAF

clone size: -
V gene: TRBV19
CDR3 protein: ASRGGLAGVVQAYNEQF

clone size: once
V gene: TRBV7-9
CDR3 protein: ASTTLGGNEQF

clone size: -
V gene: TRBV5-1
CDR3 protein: ASSPIGLAGGVDTQY

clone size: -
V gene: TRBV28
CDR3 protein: ASSSRGGGSNTEAF

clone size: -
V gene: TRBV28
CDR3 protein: ASSLYRNSPLH

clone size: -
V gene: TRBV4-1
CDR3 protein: ASSTLQGPQH

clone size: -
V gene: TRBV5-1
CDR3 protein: ASSLVSGQGRPSGNTIY

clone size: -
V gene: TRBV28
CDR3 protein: ASSSYGTAAYEQY

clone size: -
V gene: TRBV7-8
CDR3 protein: ASSSGGRMLNTGELF

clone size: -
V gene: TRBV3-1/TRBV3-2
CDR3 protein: ASSQGGRDYEQY

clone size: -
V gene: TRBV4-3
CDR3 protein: ASSQAGTGDEKLF

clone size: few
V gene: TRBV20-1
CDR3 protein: SARGAGMDTEAF

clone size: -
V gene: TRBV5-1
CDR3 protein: ASSLAGTDRGSSEQF

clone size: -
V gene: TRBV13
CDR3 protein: ASSLERGQAYGYT

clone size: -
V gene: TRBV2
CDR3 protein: ASSGPAASNEKLF

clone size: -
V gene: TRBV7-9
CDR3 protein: ASSLTGYEQY

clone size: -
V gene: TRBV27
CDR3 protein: ASKQGGTGELF

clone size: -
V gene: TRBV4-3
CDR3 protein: ASSHLGQGNTEAF

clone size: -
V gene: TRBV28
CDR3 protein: ASSLAHGELF

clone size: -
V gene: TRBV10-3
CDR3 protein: AISESGSGVGNTGELF

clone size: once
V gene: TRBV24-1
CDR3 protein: ATSEYDWNTGELF

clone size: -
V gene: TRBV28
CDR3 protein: ASSLYGTGLVEAF

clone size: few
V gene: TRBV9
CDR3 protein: ASSHSGGSTGELF

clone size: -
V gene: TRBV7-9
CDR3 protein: ASSSGTGGGTDTQY

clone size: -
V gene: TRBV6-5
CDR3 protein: ASSRDRVGQPQH

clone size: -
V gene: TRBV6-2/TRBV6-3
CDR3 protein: ASSYSQGSYEQY

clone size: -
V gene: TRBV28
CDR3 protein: ASSFMGGRQF

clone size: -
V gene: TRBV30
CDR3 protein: AWSFGSGVSGNTIY

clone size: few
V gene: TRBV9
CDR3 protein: ASSVPTRGTEAF

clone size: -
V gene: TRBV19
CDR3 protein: ASSTDRGYTEAF

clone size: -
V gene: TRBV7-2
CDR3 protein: ASSSQGSNQPQH

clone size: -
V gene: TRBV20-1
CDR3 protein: SATTSYEQY

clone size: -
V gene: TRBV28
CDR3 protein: ASSSPGGIRSYNEQF

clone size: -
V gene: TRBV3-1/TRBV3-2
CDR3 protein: ASSRGQGSTEAF

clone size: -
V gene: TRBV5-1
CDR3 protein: ASSFAGTGGAEGYT